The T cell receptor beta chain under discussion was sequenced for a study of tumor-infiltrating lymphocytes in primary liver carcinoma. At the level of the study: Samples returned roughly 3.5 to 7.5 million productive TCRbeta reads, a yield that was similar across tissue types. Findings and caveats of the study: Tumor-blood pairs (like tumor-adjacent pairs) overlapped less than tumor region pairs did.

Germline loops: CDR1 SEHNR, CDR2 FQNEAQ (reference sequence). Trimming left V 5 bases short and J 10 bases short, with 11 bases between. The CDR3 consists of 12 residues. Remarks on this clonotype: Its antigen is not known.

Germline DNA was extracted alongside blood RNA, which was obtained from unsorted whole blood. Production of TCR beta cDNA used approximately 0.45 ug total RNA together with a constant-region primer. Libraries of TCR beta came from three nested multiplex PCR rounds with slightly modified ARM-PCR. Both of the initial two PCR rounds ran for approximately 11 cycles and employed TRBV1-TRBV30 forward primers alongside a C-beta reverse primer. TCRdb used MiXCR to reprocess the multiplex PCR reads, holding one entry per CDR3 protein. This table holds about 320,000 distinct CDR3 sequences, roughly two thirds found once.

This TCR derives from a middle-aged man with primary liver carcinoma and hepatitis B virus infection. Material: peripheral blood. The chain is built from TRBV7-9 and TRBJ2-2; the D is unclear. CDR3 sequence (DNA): TGTGCCAGCAGCCCTATTCCCGAGGAGCTGTTTTTT. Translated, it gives CASSPIPEELFF.